A single TCR beta chain is shown here with its context. Method: immunoSEQ multiplex PCR; TCRdb's copy keeps in-frame clones and lacks some. The table has about 180,000 clones, around 90% seen once. This specimen belongs to a study of T cell responses to AZD1222 COVID-19 vaccine. Sequenced here: peripheral blood, sampled 28 days after the second AZD1222 dose. This receptor was identified in an adult who received the AZD1222 COVID-19 vaccine.

The CDR3 loop is CASGMSSGNTIYF. The CDR3 DNA reads as TGTGCCAGCGGGATGAGCTCTGGAAACACCATATATTTT. V and J are TRBV7-2 and TRBJ1-3; no firm D call. The ends were cut back, 8 bases at V and 0 bases at J, with 8 bases in the middle. CDR1 and CDR2 from the germline V gene are SGHTA and FQGNSA. There are 13 residues in the CDR3.